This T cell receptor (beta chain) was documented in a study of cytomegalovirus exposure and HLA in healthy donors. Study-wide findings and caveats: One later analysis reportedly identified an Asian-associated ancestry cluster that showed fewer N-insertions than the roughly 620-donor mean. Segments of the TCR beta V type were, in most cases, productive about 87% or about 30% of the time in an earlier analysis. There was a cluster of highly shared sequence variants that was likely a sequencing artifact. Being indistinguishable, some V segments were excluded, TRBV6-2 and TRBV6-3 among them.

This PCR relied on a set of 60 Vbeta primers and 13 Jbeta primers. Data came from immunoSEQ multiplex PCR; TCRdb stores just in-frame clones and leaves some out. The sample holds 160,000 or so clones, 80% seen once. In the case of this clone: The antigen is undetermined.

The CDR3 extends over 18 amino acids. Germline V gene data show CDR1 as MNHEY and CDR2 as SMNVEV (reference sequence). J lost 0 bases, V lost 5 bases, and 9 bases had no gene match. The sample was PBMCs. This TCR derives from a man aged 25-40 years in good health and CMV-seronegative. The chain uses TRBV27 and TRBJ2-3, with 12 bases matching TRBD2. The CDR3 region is CASSPTSGGASSTDTQYF. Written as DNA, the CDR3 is TGTGCCAGCAGTCCGACTAGCGGGGGAGCCTCTAGCACAGATACGCAGTATTTT.